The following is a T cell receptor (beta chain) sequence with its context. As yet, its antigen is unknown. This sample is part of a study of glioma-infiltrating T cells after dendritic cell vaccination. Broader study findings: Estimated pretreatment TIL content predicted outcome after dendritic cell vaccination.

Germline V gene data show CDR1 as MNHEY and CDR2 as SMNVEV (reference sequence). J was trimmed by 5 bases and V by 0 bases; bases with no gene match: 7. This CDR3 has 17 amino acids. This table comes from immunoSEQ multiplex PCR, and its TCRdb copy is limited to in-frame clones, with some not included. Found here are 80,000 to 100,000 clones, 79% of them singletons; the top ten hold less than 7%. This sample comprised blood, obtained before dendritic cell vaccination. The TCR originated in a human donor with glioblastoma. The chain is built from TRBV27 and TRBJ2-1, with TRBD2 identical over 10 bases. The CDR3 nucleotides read TGTGCCAGCAGTTTATCTCGAGGGACTAGCGCAGACAATGAGCAGTTCTTC. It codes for CASSLSRGTSADNEQFF.